The subject of this entry is one TCR beta chain. The CDR3 length is 15 residues. Germline V lookup: CDR1 MDHEN, CDR2 SYDVKM. Trimming cost V 4 bases and J 0 bases, with 7 bases left between them. In the original analysis: Amplification with reference gene primers provided the estimates of nucleated cell counts. The data were produced by immunoSEQ multiplex PCR, yet TCRdb's version contains in-frame clones alone and is incomplete. That table supplies the V and J calls and clone size; D and trimming were determined from the DNA. The data contain over 150,000 clones, about 90% of them singletons. The sample belongs to a study of blood T cell repertoires in COVID-19.

The TCR sequence derives from a middle-aged man with acute or convalescent COVID-19. The chain carries TRBV28 and TRBJ1-6; D gene ambiguous. The specimen sequenced was peripheral blood. The CDR3 reads CASSSPGSYNSPLHF. The CDR3 nucleotides read TGTGCCAGCAGTTCCCCAGGCTCCTATAATTCACCCCTCCACTTT.